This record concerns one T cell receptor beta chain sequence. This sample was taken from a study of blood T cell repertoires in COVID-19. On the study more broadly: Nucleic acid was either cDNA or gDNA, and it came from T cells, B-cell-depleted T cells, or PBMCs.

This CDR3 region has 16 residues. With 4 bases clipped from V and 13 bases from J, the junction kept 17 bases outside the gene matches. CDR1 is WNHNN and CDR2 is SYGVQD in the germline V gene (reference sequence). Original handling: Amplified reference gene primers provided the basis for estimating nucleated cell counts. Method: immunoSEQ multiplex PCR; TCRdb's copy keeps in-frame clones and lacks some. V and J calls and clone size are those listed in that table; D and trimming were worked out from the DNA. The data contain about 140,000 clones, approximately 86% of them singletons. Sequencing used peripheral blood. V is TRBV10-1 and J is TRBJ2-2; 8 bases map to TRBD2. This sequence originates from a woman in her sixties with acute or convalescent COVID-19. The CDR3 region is CASSGAGTRGLGWLFF. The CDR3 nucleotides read TGCGCCAGCAGTGGAGCCGGGACTAGGGGCCTGGGTTGGCTGTTTTTT.